The 32 T cell receptor beta chains reported below all come from one sample, sequenced in a study of graft-versus-host responses after intestinal transplantation (dated by TCRdb to the early 2020s). Library preparation used the immunoSEQ multiplex PCR assay. This immuneACCESS table, as held by TCRdb, lists in-frame sequences with V and J called but not all clones. Of the missing ones, under half trace to an unresolved V gene in checked studies; the others have no known cause. The sample profile shows approximately 13,000 clones; 35% of them were found once. The ten largest make up about 2.5% of the sample. According to the study, the label for this sample's time point signals: cells obtained before transplantation from donor or recipient. In the mixed lymphocyte reactions, around 200,000 CFSE-labeled pre-transplant responders were plated with around 200,000 irradiated violet-dye-labeled stimulators and cultured for approximately 6 days.

Material: alloreactive CD8+ T cells from a mixed lymphocyte reaction culture, obtained before intestinal transplant. Taken with the paper, the label for cell subset or site translates to: CFSE-low proliferating T cells sorted from approximately six-day pre-transplant mixed lymphocyte reaction (GvH or HvG direction). All receptors come from a human patient who received an intestinal transplant.

The V call is TRBV29-1, the J call TRBJ1-2, with 8 bases matching TRBD1. Germline V gives CDR1 SQVTM, CDR2 ANQGSEA. V lost 4 bases, J lost 5 bases, and 12 bases stayed unmatched. The CDR3 consists of 15 residues. The CDR3 region has the DNA TGCAGCGTTGCCAGGACAGGGAGTTTGGGGTATGGCTACACCTTC. Translation: CSVARTGSLGYGYTF.

This clone was detected a few times. The genes are TRBV7-2 and TRBJ1-1; D gene uncertain. Germline V gene data show CDR1 as SGHTA and CDR2 as FQGNSA. The CDR3 sequence is 18 residues long. Trimming removed 4 bases from V and 3 bases from J, with 24 bases in between. DNA of the CDR3: TGTGCCAGCAGCTCTCACATACCCCACGGGGTTGGGGACACTGAAGCTTTCTTT. Translated: CASSSHIPHGVGDTEAFF.

The CDR3 is CASSEGFFGQDTYGYTF. The CDR3 nucleotides are TGTGCCAGCAGTGAAGGGTTCTTTGGACAGGACACCTATGGCTACACCTTC. This rearrangement joins TRBV2 to TRBJ1-2; 7 bases match TRBD1. V trimming: 1 base; J trimming: 4 bases; junction bases outside the gene matches: 12. The germline V gene has CDR1 SNHLY and CDR2 FYNNEI. The CDR3 consists of 17 residues.

V usage is TRBV9 and J usage is TRBJ2-7, with D perhaps TRBD2 (6 bases). Deletions cut 5 bases from V and 0 bases from J, with 12 bases between. Germline values: CDR1 SGDLS, CDR2 YYNGEE. There are 14 residues in the CDR3. The CDR3 DNA is TGTGCCAGCAGTTACGCGGGGAGCTCCTACGAGCAGTACTTC. Its translation is CASSYAGSSYEQYF.

The chain links TRBV11-3 to TRBJ2-1, with TRBD2 matching over 8 bases. Unmatched junction bases numbered 9, after V lost 3 bases and J lost 8 bases. This CDR3 has 15 residues. Germline V gene data show CDR1 as SGHNT and CDR2 as YENEEA. CDR3: CASSLDSGTSDEQFF. CDR3 DNA: TGTGCCAGCAGCTTGGATAGCGGGACCAGTGATGAGCAGTTCTTC. Combining the CDR3 with reference TRBV11-3 and TRBJ2-1 gives the whole variable domain EAGVVQSPRYKIIEKKQPVAFWCNPISGHNTLYWYLQNLGQGPELLIRYENEEAVDDSQLPKDRFSAERLKGVDSTLKIQPAELGDSAVYLCASSLDSGTSDEQFFGPGTRLTVL.

The chain has TRBV27 and TRBJ2-5, with 10 bases identical to TRBD2. Germline V gene data show CDR1 as MNHEY and CDR2 as SMNVEV (reference sequence). V dropped 2 bases and J dropped 4; count of bases not matched to a gene: 10. This CDR3 spans 17 amino acids. The CDR3 DNA sequence: TGTGCCAGCAGTTTAAGCGGGGGGGGATGGCTCGGAGAGACCCAGTACTTC. This codes for CASSLSGGGWLGETQYF.

This clone was detected only a few times. The genes are TRBV6-1 and TRBJ2-1; TRBD1 might be the D (6 bases). V was trimmed by 6 bases and J by 5 bases, leaving 11 bases between them. Germline CDR1 MNHNS, CDR2 SASEGT. This CDR3 comprises 13 residues. The CDR3 region has the DNA TGTGCCAGCAGCGCGGACAGCAACAATGAGCAGTTCTTC. Translation gives CASSADSNNEQFF.

CDR3 sequence reads: CASSQVFPDWTRGEAFF. The CDR3, as DNA: TGCGCCAGCAGCCAAGTTTTCCCAGACTGGACCCGGGGTGAAGCTTTCTTT. The chain couples TRBV4-1 to TRBJ1-1; D unresolved. There are 17 residues in the CDR3. CDR1 and CDR2 (germline): MGHRA, YSYEKL. Trimming took 1 base from V and 7 from J, leaving 22 bases between them.

V usage is TRBV27 and J usage is TRBJ2-1; D may correspond to TRBD1 or TRBD2 (5 bases each). Germline CDR1 and CDR2: MNHEY and SMNVEV (reference sequence). This CDR3 has 14 residues. Trimming stripped 8 bases from V and 13 bases from J, with 24 bases between. CDR3 in DNA: TGTGCCAGCGGGACCTCCGAGTTCATACCACATCAGTTCTTC. Its translation is CASGTSEFIPHQFF.

This rearrangement joins TRBV27 to TRBJ2-2; 11 bases line up with TRBD2. The CDR3 length is 15 residues. Trimming took 6 bases from V and 4 from J; bases not matched to a gene: 4. CDR1 is MNHEY and CDR2 is SMNVEV in the germline V gene (reference sequence). The CDR3 spells CASRNSGGVTGELFF. For the CDR3, the DNA is TGTGCCAGCAGAAATAGCGGGGGGGTCACCGGGGAGCTGTTTTTT.

This clone was seen more than once but under ten times. This chain connects TRBV29-1 to TRBJ1-2; TRBD1 aligns across 9 bases. The germline V gene encodes CDR1 SQVTM and CDR2 ANQGSEA. V lost 7 bases, J lost 6 bases, and 15 bases stayed unmatched. The CDR3 length is 15 residues. The CDR3 loop is CSAAAWDREFNGYTF. CDR3 nucleotide sequence: TGCAGCGCAGCTGCCTGGGACAGGGAATTCAATGGCTACACCTTC. The full variable domain, rest sourced from reference TRBV29-1 and TRBJ1-2, is SAVISQKPSRDICQRGTSLTIQCQVDSQVTMMFWYRQQPGQSLTLIATANQGSEATYESGFVIDKFPISRPNLTFSTLTVSNMSPEDSSIYLCSAAAWDREFNGYTFGSGTRLTVV.

This clone was detected only a few times. The CDR3 here is CASSEAVGQLLYGYTF. In DNA, the CDR3 is TGTGCCAGCAGTGAAGCCGTAGGACAGTTACTTTATGGCTACACCTTC. V usage is TRBV6-1 and J usage is TRBJ1-2; perhaps TRBD1 as D (6 bases). Germline CDR1 and CDR2: MNHNS and SASEGT. V lost 0 bases to trimming and J lost 5 bases, with 16 bases between them. This CDR3 contains 16 residues.

The chain couples TRBV6-1 to TRBJ2-7; TRBD1 aligns across 9 bases. There are 13 residues in the CDR3. V was clipped by 10 bases and J by 6 bases; unmatched bases: 10. Germline V lookup: CDR1 MNHNS, CDR2 SASEGT. The CDR3 reads CATLPGQGFEQYF. CDR3 bases: TGTGCCACCCTTCCGGGACAGGGCTTCGAGCAGTACTTC.

The V and J genes are TRBV14 and TRBJ2-1; no definite D call. CDR3 length: 17 amino acids. Germline CDR1 is SGHDN and CDR2 is FVKESK. Trimming cost V 1 base and J 0 bases, with 13 bases left between them. This CDR3 is CASSQGVRQISYNEQFF. CDR3 DNA: TGTGCCAGCAGCCAAGGGGTTAGGCAAATCTCCTACAATGAGCAGTTCTTC.

This clone was seen a handful of times. In the same sample, other DNA sequences code for this CDR3. This chain joins TRBV5-1 and TRBJ2-7, with TRBD1 matching 10 bases. The CDR3 spans 14 residues. The germline gives CDR1 SGHRS, CDR2 YFSETQ. The ends lost 0 bases at V and 5 bases at J; junction bases unmatched: 2. This CDR3 reads CASSLGQGADEQYF. In DNA, the CDR3 is TGCGCCAGCAGCTTGGGACAGGGGGCGGACGAGCAGTACTTC.

A few counts support this clone. The chain recombines TRBV5-4 with TRBJ1-2; D call uncertain. This CDR3 spans 13 amino acids. Germline values: CDR1 SGHNT, CDR2 YYREEE (reference sequence). Trimming left V 2 bases short and J 6 bases short, with 11 bases between. CDR3 region: CASSLQRVHGYTF. The CDR3 nucleotides read TGTGCCAGCAGCTTACAGAGGGTTCATGGCTACACCTTC.

This chain connects TRBV27 to TRBJ1-2; D might be TRBD1 (5 bases). This CDR3 contains 15 residues. V gave up 1 base and J gave up 4 bases, with 13 bases separating them. The germline V gene encodes CDR1 MNHEY and CDR2 SMNVEV (reference sequence). For the CDR3, the DNA is TGTGCCAGCAGTTTATGGGGAAGGGGAGGCTATGGCTACACCTTC. Translated, it gives CASSLWGRGGYGYTF.

The V call is TRBV5-4, the J call TRBJ2-5, with 8 bases lining up with TRBD2. The J segment lost 2 bases and the V segment lost 3 bases, leaving 6 bases of the junction unmatched. Germline assignment: CDR1 SGHNT and CDR2 YYREEE (reference sequence). This CDR3 is 15 amino acids long. This CDR3 reads CASSSRSGGQETQYF. Here the CDR3 DNA reads TGTGCCAGCAGCTCCCGGAGCGGGGGACAAGAGACCCAGTACTTC.

This clone counts as medium-sized (0.01 to 0.1%). The rearrangement joins TRBV7-8 to TRBJ1-1, with a tentative D call TRBD1 (5 bases). The V end lost 5 bases, the J end lost 7 bases, and 14 bases lay between the germline ends. The CDR3 extends over 13 amino acids. Germline CDR1 SGHVS, CDR2 FQNEAQ. The CDR3: CASSPSRTNEAFF. Written as DNA, the CDR3 is TGTGCCAGCAGCCCCTCAAGGACAAATGAAGCTTTCTTT.

This clone is medium-sized. V usage is TRBV4-1 and J usage is TRBJ1-6; 8 bases line up with TRBD1. With V trimmed by 0 bases and J by 9 bases, 4 bases remained unmatched. The CDR3 is 15 amino acids. Germline V lookup: CDR1 MGHRA, CDR2 YSYEKL. The CDR3 coding sequence is TGCGCCAGCAGCCAAGAGCAACAGGGGGGTTCACCCCTCCACTTT. Protein product: CASSQEQQGGSPLHF.

This clone appeared a few times. The CDR3 nucleotides read TGTGCCTGGATGGGGACAGGGCTTTGGGAGCAGTTCTTC. It yields the protein CAWMGTGLWEQFF. The gene calls are TRBV30 and TRBJ2-1, with 9 bases matching TRBD1. The CDR3 is 13 residues long. Germline assignment: CDR1 GTSNPN and CDR2 SVGIG (reference sequence). The V gene end was trimmed by 4 bases and the J gene end by 10 bases; junction bases not matched to a gene: 8. Using reference TRBV30 and TRBJ2-1 for the parts outside the CDR3, the full variable domain is SQTIHQWPATLVQPVGSPLSLECTVEGTSNPNLYWYRQAAGRGLQLLFYSVGIGQISSEVPQNLSASRPQDRQFILSSKKLLLSDSGFYLCAWMGTGLWEQFFGPGTRLTVL.

The chain joins TRBV4-1 to TRBJ1-1; 10 bases are shared with TRBD1. The CDR3 spans 14 residues. Germline V lookup: CDR1 MGHRA, CDR2 YSYEKL. Trimming at V came to 4 bases and at J to 5 bases, leaving 4 bases not matched to a gene. The CDR3 DNA is TGCGCCAGCAGCCTTGGACAGGGGGTAACTGAAGCTTTCTTT. Translation: CASSLGQGVTEAFF.

The CDR3 loop is CASSQSLGRGSTYEQYF. The CDR3 nucleotides are TGCGCCAGCAGCCAATCCCTTGGCAGGGGGAGTACCTACGAGCAGTACTTC. This chain links TRBV4-1 with TRBJ2-7; 7 bases line up with TRBD1. The V gene end was trimmed by 2 bases and the J gene end by 2 bases; junction bases not matched to a gene: 12. This CDR3 contains 17 residues. Germline CDR1 reads MGHRA; CDR2 reads YSYEKL.

This clone was seen only a few times. This chain joins TRBV6-1 and TRBJ1-6, with 9 bases lining up with TRBD1. The J segment lost 7 bases and the V segment lost 6 bases, leaving 7 bases of the junction unmatched. In germline, CDR1 is MNHNS, CDR2 SASEGT. The CDR3 runs to 15 residues. For the CDR3, the DNA is TGTGCCAGCAGATCCGGGACAGGGACGAATTCACCCCTCCACTTT. It is translated as CASRSGTGTNSPLHF.

This clone was found a few times. The chain joins TRBV25-1 to TRBJ1-6, with 9 bases lining up with TRBD1. This CDR3 has 16 amino acids. The V segment lost 4 bases and the J segment 7 bases; nucleotides outside the gene matches: 8. Germline V lookup: CDR1 MGHDK, CDR2 SYGVNS. The CDR3 spells CASSGGTGITNSPLHF. CDR3 coding DNA: TGTGCCAGCAGTGGGGGGACAGGGATTACCAATTCACCCCTCCACTTT.

This CDR3 reads CSVGGGQGSPITTNEKLFF. The CDR3 DNA reads as TGCAGCGTGGGTGGGGGACAGGGATCACCCATTACAACTAATGAAAAACTGTTTTTT. The chain employs TRBV29-1 and TRBJ1-4, with TRBD1 matching 9 bases. The CDR3 runs to 19 residues. The trim removed 6 bases at V and 0 bases at J, leaving 17 bases unmatched. Looked up from germline, CDR1 is SQVTM and CDR2 is ANQGSEA.

By proportion, this clone is medium-sized. This chain uses TRBV7-9 with TRBJ2-2; 10 bases agree with TRBD1. V was pared by 5 bases and J by 1 base, with 4 bases of the junction left unmatched. Looked up from germline, CDR1 is SEHNR and CDR2 is FQNEAQ (reference sequence). This CDR3 is 16 amino acids long. Here the CDR3 DNA reads TGTGCCAGCAGCCCAGGACAGGGGGAGAACACCGGGGAGCTGTTTTTT. Protein sequence: CASSPGQGENTGELFF. Together with reference TRBV7-9 and TRBJ2-2, the CDR3 gives the full variable domain: DTGVSQNPRHKITKRGQNVTFRCDPISEHNRLYWYRQTLGQGPEFLTYFQNEAQLEKSRLLSDRFSAERPKGSFSTLEIQRTEQGDSAMYLCASSPGQGENTGELFFGEGSRLTVL.

The genes are TRBV19 and TRBJ1-2, with 8 bases that match TRBD1. Germline trimming cut 10 bases from V and 8 bases from J; bases unmatched to any gene: 9. In germline, CDR1 is LNHDA, CDR2 SQIVND (reference sequence). CDR3 length: 12 residues. CDR3 region: CATSTGVLGYTF. The DNA for the CDR3 is TGTGCCACCTCGACAGGGGTTCTGGGCTACACCTTC.

The CDR3 reads CASSYVGVGEAFF. The CDR3 region has the DNA TGTGCCAGCAGTTACGTAGGGGTAGGTGAAGCTTTCTTT. V is TRBV6-5 and J is TRBJ1-1, with D possibly being TRBD1 (5 bases). Germline V gene lookup returns CDR1 MNHEY and CDR2 SVGAGI. This CDR3 has 13 residues. Trimming cost V 2 bases and J 7 bases, with 11 bases left between them.

This clone was seen more than once but under ten times. The V and J genes are TRBV6-1 and TRBJ2-2; 11 positions agree with TRBD2. The V and J ends lost 9 bases and 7 bases, in that order; junction bases with no gene match: 10. The CDR3 is made up of 15 amino acids. CDR1 is MNHNS and CDR2 is SASEGT in the germline V gene. The CDR3 DNA sequence: TGTGCCAGTAAACGACTAGCGGGGACTGACGGGGAGCTGTTTTTT. This sequence encodes CASKRLAGTDGELFF.

The chain is built from TRBV7-9 and TRBJ2-7; TRBD1 agrees at 12 bases. Trimming cost V 5 bases and J 5 bases; bases outside gene matches: 10. Germline V lookup: CDR1 SEHNR, CDR2 FQNEAQ (reference sequence). The CDR3 length is 16 residues. The CDR3 reads CASSLPRDRGPHEQYF. The CDR3 DNA sequence: TGTGCCAGCAGCCTCCCGCGGGACAGGGGGCCCCACGAGCAGTACTTC. The full variable domain, completed using reference TRBV7-9 and TRBJ2-7, is DTGVSQNPRHKITKRGQNVTFRCDPISEHNRLYWYRQTLGQGPEFLTYFQNEAQLEKSRLLSDRFSAERPKGSFSTLEIQRTEQGDSAMYLCASSLPRDRGPHEQYFGPGTRLTVT.

The J gene is TRBJ2-3, the V gene TRBV5-6, with 7 bases matching TRBD1. V shed 0 bases and J 1 base; nucleotides not matched to a gene: 11. This CDR3 spans 18 amino acids. Germline loops: CDR1 SGHDT, CDR2 YYEEEE. In nucleotides, the CDR3 is TGTGCCAGCAGCTTGGGTGTGAGGGGGCCTTCCGGCACAGATACGCAGTATTTT. Protein product: CASSLGVRGPSGTDTQYF.